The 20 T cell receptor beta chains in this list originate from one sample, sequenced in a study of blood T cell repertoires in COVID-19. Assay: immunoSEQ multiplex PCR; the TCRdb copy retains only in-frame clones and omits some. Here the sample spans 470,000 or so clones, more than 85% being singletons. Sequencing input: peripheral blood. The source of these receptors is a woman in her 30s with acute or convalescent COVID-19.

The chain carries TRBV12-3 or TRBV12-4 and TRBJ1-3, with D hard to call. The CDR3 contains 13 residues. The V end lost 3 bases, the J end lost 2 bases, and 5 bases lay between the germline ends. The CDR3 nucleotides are TGTGCCAGCAGTTTCCAGGCTGGAAACACCATATATTTT. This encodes CASSFQAGNTIYF.

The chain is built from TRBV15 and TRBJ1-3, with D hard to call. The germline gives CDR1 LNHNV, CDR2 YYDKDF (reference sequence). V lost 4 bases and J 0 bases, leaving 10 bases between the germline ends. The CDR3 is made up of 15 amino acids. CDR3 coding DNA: TGTGCCACCAGCATTGGGCCTTTCTCTGGAAACACCATATATTTT. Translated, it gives CATSIGPFSGNTIYF.

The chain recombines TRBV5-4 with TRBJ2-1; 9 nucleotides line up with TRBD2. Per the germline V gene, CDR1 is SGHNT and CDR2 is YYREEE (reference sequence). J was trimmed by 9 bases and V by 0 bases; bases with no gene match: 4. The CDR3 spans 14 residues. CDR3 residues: CASSLVAGGLEQFF. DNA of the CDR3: TGTGCCAGCAGCTTGGTTGCGGGGGGGCTTGAGCAGTTCTTC. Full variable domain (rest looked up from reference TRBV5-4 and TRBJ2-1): ETGVTQSPTHLIKTRGQQVTLRCSSQSGHNTVSWYQQALGQGPQFIFQYYREEENGRGNFPPRFSGLQFPNYSSELNVNALELDDSALYLCASSLVAGGLEQFFGPGTRLTVL.

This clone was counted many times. The CDR3, as DNA: TGCAGCGTTAGCTCTGCGATGAACACTGAAGCTTTCTTT. It is translated as CSVSSAMNTEAFF. J is TRBJ1-1 and V is TRBV29-1; no firm D call. The germline gives CDR1 SQVTM, CDR2 ANQGSEA. Trimming took off 5 bases at V and 0 bases at J, with 10 bases between the two ends. The CDR3 is 13 amino acids.

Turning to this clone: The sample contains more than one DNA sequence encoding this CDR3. The CDR3 DNA reads as TGTGCCAGCAGCTTAGGACAGTCCTACGAGCAGTACTTC. This gives the protein CASSLGQSYEQYF. The J gene is TRBJ2-7, the V gene TRBV11-2; a possible D gene is TRBD1 (5 bases). The CDR3 extends over 13 amino acids. The V gene's germline CDR1 is SGHAT and CDR2 FQNNGV. The V end lost 1 base, the J end lost 1 base, and 5 bases lay between the germline ends.

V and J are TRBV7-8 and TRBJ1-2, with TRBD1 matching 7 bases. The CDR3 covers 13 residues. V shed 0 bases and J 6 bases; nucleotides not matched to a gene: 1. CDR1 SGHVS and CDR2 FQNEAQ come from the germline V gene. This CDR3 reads CASSLATGNGYTF. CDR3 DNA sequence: TGTGCCAGCAGCTTAGCGACAGGGAATGGCTACACCTTC.

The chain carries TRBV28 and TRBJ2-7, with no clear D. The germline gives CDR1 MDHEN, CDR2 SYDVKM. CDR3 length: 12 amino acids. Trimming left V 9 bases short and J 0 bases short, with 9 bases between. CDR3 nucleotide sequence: TGTGCCAGTGAGGCGTTCTCCTACGAGCAGTACTTC. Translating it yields CASEAFSYEQYF.

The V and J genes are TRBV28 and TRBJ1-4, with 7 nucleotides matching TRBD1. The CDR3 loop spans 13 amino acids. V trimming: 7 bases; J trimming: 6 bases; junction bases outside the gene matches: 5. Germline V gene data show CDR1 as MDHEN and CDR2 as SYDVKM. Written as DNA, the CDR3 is TGTGCCAGCAAACGCCAGGGGGATGAAAAACTGTTTTTT. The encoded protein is CASKRQGDEKLFF.

The CDR3: CASSPGTGANYGYTF. CDR3 nucleotides: TGTGCCAGCAGCCCCGGGACAGGGGCTAACTATGGCTACACCTTC. V is TRBV5-5 and J is TRBJ1-2; 10 bases agree with TRBD1. The CDR3 is 15 amino acids. Unmatched junction bases numbered 3, after V lost 4 bases and J lost 0 bases. Germline loops: CDR1 SGHKS, CDR2 YYEKEE (reference sequence).

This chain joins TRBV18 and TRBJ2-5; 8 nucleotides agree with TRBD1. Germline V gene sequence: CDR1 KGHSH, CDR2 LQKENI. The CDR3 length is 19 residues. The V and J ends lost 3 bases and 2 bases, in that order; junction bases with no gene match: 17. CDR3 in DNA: TGTGCCAGCTCACCCTTTGACAGGGGATACCTGTATCCACAAGAGACCCAGTACTTC. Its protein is CASSPFDRGYLYPQETQYF. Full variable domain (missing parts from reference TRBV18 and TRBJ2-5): NAGVMQNPRHLVRRRGQEARLRCSPMKGHSHVYWYRQLPEEGLKFMVYLQKENIIDESGMPKERFSAEFPKEGPSILRIQQVVRGDSAAYFCASSPFDRGYLYPQETQYFGPGTRLLVL.

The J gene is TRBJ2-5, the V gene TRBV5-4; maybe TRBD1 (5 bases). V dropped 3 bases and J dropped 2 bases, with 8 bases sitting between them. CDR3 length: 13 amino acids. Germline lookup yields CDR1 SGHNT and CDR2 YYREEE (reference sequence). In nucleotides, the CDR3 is TGTGCCAGCAGCTCAGGGCTTCAAGAGACCCAGTACTTC. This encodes CASSSGLQETQYF.

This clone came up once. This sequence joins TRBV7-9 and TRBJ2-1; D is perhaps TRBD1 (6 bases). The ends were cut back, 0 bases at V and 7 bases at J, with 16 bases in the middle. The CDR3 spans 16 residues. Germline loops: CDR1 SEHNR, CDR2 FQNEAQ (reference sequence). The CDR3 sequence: CASSLASSGTKNEQFF. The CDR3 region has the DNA TGTGCCAGCAGCTTAGCCTCTTCCGGGACAAAGAATGAGCAGTTCTTC.

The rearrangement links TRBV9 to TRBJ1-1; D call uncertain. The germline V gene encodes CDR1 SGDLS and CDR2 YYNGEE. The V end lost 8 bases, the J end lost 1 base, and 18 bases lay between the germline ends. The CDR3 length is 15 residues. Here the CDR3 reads CASSLGRGGNTEAFF. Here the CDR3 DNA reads TGTGCCAGTTCCCTAGGCAGAGGTGGGAACACTGAAGCTTTCTTT.

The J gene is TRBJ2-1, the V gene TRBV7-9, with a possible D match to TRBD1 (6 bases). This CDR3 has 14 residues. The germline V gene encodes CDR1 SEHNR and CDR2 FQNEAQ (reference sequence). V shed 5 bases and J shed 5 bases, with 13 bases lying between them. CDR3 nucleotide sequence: TGTGCCAGCAGCAAGGGGGACCGCCACAATGAGCAGTTCTTC. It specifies CASSKGDRHNEQFF.

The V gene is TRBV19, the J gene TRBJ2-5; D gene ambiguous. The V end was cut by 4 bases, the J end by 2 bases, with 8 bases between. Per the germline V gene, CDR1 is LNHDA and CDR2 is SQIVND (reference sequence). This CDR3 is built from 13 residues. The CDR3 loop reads CASSTLRQETQYF. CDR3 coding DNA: TGTGCCAGTAGTACTTTGAGACAAGAGACCCAGTACTTC.

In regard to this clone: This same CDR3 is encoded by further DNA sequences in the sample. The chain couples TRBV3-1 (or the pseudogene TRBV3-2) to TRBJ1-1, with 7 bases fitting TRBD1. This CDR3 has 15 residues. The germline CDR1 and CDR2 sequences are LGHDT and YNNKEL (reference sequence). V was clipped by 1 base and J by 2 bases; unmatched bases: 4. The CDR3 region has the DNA TGTGCCAGCAGCCAAGTCCGACAGGGCAACACTGAAGCTTTCTTT. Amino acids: CASSQVRQGNTEAFF.

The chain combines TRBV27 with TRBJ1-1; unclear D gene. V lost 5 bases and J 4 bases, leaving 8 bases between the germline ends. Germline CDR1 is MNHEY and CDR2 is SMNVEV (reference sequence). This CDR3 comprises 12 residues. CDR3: CASSPSGTEAFF. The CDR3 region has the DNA TGTGCCAGCAGTCCCTCGGGCACTGAAGCTTTCTTT.

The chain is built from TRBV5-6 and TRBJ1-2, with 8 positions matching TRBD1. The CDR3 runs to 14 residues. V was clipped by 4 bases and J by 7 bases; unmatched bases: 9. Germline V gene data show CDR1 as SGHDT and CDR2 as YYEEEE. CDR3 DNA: TGTGCCAGCAGCGATTTACAGGGGGATGGTGGCTACACCTTC. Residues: CASSDLQGDGGYTF.

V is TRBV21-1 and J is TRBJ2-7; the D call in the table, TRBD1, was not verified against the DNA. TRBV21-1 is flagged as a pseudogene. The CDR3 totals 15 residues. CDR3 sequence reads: CASPHESDSAYEQYF. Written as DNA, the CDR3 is TGTGCCAGTCCCCACGAGTCGGACAGCGCCTACGAGCAGTACTTC.

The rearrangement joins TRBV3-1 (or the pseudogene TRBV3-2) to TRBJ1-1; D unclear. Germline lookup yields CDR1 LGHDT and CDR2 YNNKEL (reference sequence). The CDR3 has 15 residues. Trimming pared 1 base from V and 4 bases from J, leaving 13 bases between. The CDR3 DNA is TGTGCCAGCAGCCAAGTTTCGGCGGTCGGCACTGAAGCTTTCTTT. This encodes CASSQVSAVGTEAFF.